These T cell receptor beta chains were read from a single sample in a study of CXCR4 blockade with PD-1 therapy in pancreatic cancer. Generated by immunoSEQ multiplex PCR, the TCRdb table keeps only in-frame clones and is missing some. The table records a few thousand clones, 57% of them present only once. The sample taken for sequencing was tumor tissue. All receptors come from a human donor with pancreatic ductal adenocarcinoma. CDR3s include the opening cysteine and the closing phenylalanine or tryptophan. A D gene is named only where the DNA matches it firmly. Size is stated for part of the rows, as once, few or many counts, or as a class when the clone is expanded.

j_call v_call d_call clone_size cdr3_nt cdr3_aa
TRBJ2-7 TRBV6-8 NA NA TGTGCCAGCAGTCCCTCAACATGGACTACCCGCTACGAGCAGTACTTC CASSPSTWTTRYEQYF
TRBJ1-2 TRBV18 NA NA TGTGCCAGCTCCCTAGCGACAGTATCTGGCTACACCTTC CASSLATVSGYTF
TRBJ1-1 TRBV19 NA once TGTGCCAGTAGTTTAAAAAGGACATCGAACACTGAAGCTTTCTTT CASSLKRTSNTEAFF
TRBJ2-3 TRBV18 NA NA TGTGCCAGCTCACCGCGACCGAGGGATACGCAGTATTTT CASSPRPRDTQYF
TRBJ1-1 TRBV28 NA NA TGTGCCAGCAGCCCCTCTGCCCAGAACACTGAAGCTTTCTTT CASSPSAQNTEAFF
TRBJ2-7 TRBV6-8 NA NA TGTGCCATCGCAGGCAGCGGCACCTACGAGCAGTACTTC CAIAGSGTYEQYF
TRBJ2-7 TRBV9 NA few TGTGCCAGCAGCGTGGGCAGTTCGCACGAGCAGTACTTC CASSVGSSHEQYF
TRBJ2-5 TRBV12-5 TRBD1 few TGTGCCAGCACTAAGGACAGGGAGGAGACCCAGTACTTC CASTKDREETQYF
TRBJ2-2 TRBV6-8 TRBD2 NA TGTGCCAGCAGTCAGGGACTAGCGGGAGTAGGGGAGCTGTTTTTT CASSQGLAGVGELFF
TRBJ2-7 TRBV18 NA NA TGTGCCAGCTCACGGCTATATTCGTCCTACGAGCAGTACTTC CASSRLYSSYEQYF
TRBJ2-7 TRBV10-2 NA NA TGCGCCAGCAGTGGAGAATTGAGAAACGAGCAGTACTTC CASSGELRNEQYF
TRBJ2-7 TRBV28 TRBD1 NA TGTGCCAGCAGTTCCCGGGGACAGGGAGACGAGCAGTACTTC CASSSRGQGDEQYF
TRBJ2-2 TRBV9 NA NA TGTGCCAGCAGCTCTCGCCCCACTGGCGGGGAGCTGTTTTTT CASSSRPTGGELFF
TRBJ2-2 TRBV6-8 NA few TGTGCCAGCAGTTACTCCCGGGGAGCGAACACCGGGGAGCTGTTTTTT CASSYSRGANTGELFF
TRBJ2-1 TRBV29-1 NA once TGCAGCGTCCAGAGGAGCCTCAATGAGCAGTTCTTC CSVQRSLNEQFF
TRBJ2-1 TRBV11-3 TRBD2 medium-sized TGTGCCAGCAGCCCGCCCGGAAGCGGGAGAAATGAGCAGTTCTTC CASSPPGSGRNEQFF
TRBJ2-5 TRBV29-1 NA NA TGCAGCGTCCTTCAGGCAGGTCGTAGGGAGACCCAGTACTTC CSVLQAGRRETQYF
TRBJ2-7 TRBV19 NA NA TGTGCCAGTAGTATAGAGGGGCGGGTCACCTACGAGCAGTACTTC CASSIEGRVTYEQYF
TRBJ2-7 TRBV6-7 TRBD1 NA TGTGCCAGTGACAGGGAATACGAGCAGTACTTC CASDREYEQYF
TRBJ1-3 TRBV10-2 NA NA TGCGCCAGCAGTGATCCTCCCTCTGGAAACACCATATATTTT CASSDPPSGNTIYF
TRBJ2-5 TRBV14 NA NA TGTGCCAGCAGCCAGGTCGCCCTATTTTCGACCCAGTACTTC CASSQVALFSTQYF
TRBJ2-1 TRBV15 TRBD2 NA TGTGCCACCAGCGACCTTGAGGGGCTGGGACTAGCGGGACTAAGTGAGCAGTTCTTC CATSDLEGLGLAGLSEQFF
TRBJ2-7 TRBV11-3 TRBD1 medium-sized TGTGCCAGCAGGGGGACAGGGGGAAACTACGAGCAGTACTTC CASRGTGGNYEQYF
TRBJ2-4 TRBV11-3 TRBD2 medium-sized TGTGCCAGCAGCTTAGGGGGTAGCGGGAGTCGCATTCAGTACTTC CASSLGGSGSRIQYF
TRBJ2-5 TRBV14 TRBD2 NA TGTGCCAGCAGCCAAGTCCGTAGCGGGGGAGGGACCCAGTACTTC CASSQVRSGGGTQYF
TRBJ2-7 TRBV15 TRBD2 few TGTGCCACCAGCAGATCTACGAGCGGGGAATACGAGCAGTACTTC CATSRSTSGEYEQYF
TRBJ2-7 TRBV30 NA NA TGTGCCTGGACCGGACTTTCATACGAGCAGTACTTC CAWTGLSYEQYF